A selection of T cell receptor beta chains follows, all from one sample in a study of T-cell memory formation after mild COVID-19. A single record per CDR3 protein comes from TCRdb applying MiXCR to the 5' RACE reads. This sample has about 88,000 distinct CDR3 sequences, with around a quarter found just once. Sequenced input: PBMCs or a T cell subset sorted from them (not recorded which). The receptors here all came from a man aged 18 to 30 who had mild COVID-19 (a few samples of this study predate the infection). Cell type and time point are not known. CDR3s include the opening cysteine and the closing phenylalanine or tryptophan. A D gene is named only where the DNA matches it firmly. Size is stated for part of the rows, as once, few or many counts, or as a class when the clone is expanded.

J gene | V gene | clone size | D gene | CDR3 protein | CDR3 DNA
TRBJ2-7 | TRBV20-1 | . | . | CSAPGESYEQYF | TGCAGTGCTCCCGGTGAATCCTACGAGCAGTACTTC
TRBJ2-5 | TRBV14 | . | . | CASSQVGGLSETQYF | TGTGCCAGCAGCCAAGTCGGGGGACTCTCAGAGACCCAGTACTTC
TRBJ1-1 | TRBV12-3/TRBV12-4 | few | . | CASSFQPRNTEAFF | TGTGCCAGCAGTTTCCAGCCGAGGAACACTGAAGCTTTCTTT
TRBJ2-1 | TRBV11-2 | few | . | CASSLGSNEQFF | TGTGCCAGCAGCTTAGGGAGCAATGAGCAGTTCTTC
TRBJ2-7 | TRBV18 | few | . | CASSLGGGPYYEQYF | TGTGCCAGCTCACTCGGTGGGGGCCCTTACTACGAGCAGTACTTC
TRBJ2-7 | TRBV2 | . | . | CASRTLGRSYEQYF | TGTGCCAGCAGGACCCTAGGAAGATCCTACGAGCAGTACTTC
TRBJ2-1 | TRBV7-8 | few | TRBD2 | CASSLARSGGTPEQFF | TGTGCCAGCAGCTTAGCGCGGTCGGGGGGGACTCCTGAGCAGTTCTTC
TRBJ1-1 | TRBV14 | . | . | CASSHAFGQMNTEAFF | TGTGCCAGCAGCCATGCCTTCGGACAAATGAACACTGAAGCTTTCTTT
TRBJ1-1 | TRBV29-1 | . | . | CSVGWGTEAFF | TGCAGCGTGGGGTGGGGCACTGAAGCTTTCTTT
TRBJ2-1 | TRBV7-9 | few | TRBD1 | CASSPTGTEVYNEQFF | TGTGCCAGCAGCCCGACCGGGACAGAGGTCTACAATGAGCAGTTCTTC
TRBJ2-7 | TRBV7-2 | . | . | CASSSKGAGYEQYF | TGTGCCAGCAGCTCCAAGGGGGCGGGGTACGAGCAGTACTTC
TRBJ2-7 | TRBV12-3/TRBV12-4 | few | . | CASSSTAVYEQYF | TGTGCCAGCAGTTCAACGGCGGTCTACGAGCAGTACTTC
TRBJ1-4 | TRBV6-2/TRBV6-3 | . | . | CASSYRRNEKLFF | TGTGCCAGCAGTTACCGGAGGAATGAAAAACTGTTTTTT
TRBJ2-3 | TRBV27 | . | . | CASSFRPDTQYF | TGTGCCAGCAGTTTTCGCCCAGATACGCAGTATTTT
TRBJ1-2 | TRBV4-1 | . | . | CASSHSRGGYTF | TGCGCCAGCAGCCACAGTAGGGGAGGCTACACCTTC
TRBJ2-2 | TRBV5-6 | few | . | CASTTWGHHCCTGELFF | TGTGCCAGCACCACATGGGGCCACCACTGTTGCACCGGGGAGCTGTTTTTT
TRBJ2-7 | TRBV6-1 | . | TRBD1 | CASLGQASSYEQYF | TGTGCCAGCTTAGGACAGGCTAGCTCCTACGAGCAGTACTTC
TRBJ2-5 | TRBV7-8 | few | . | CASSLAIQGQRETQYF | TGTGCCAGCAGCTTAGCGATCCAGGGCCAAAGGGAGACCCAGTACTTC
TRBJ2-3 | TRBV6-2/TRBV6-3 | . | TRBD2 | CASSSGTSGGATDTQYF | TGTGCCAGCAGCTCCGGGACTAGCGGGGGGGCAACAGATACGCAGTATTTT
TRBJ1-4 | TRBV7-3 | . | . | CASGDATNEKLFF | TGTGCCAGCGGGGACGCAACTAATGAAAAACTGTTTTTT
TRBJ2-7 | TRBV6-5 | . | TRBD1 | CASRQGQVNSYEQYF | TGTGCCAGCAGGCAGGGACAGGTTAACTCCTACGAGCAGTACTTC
TRBJ2-7 | TRBV4-3 | . | TRBD1 | CASSQRTGGRYEQYF | TGCGCCAGCAGCCAAAGGACAGGGGGCCGATACGAGCAGTACTTC
TRBJ2-3 | TRBV12-3/TRBV12-4 | few | . | CASEGPSTDTQYF | TGTGCCAGCGAGGGACCTAGCACAGATACGCAGTATTTT
TRBJ1-4 | TRBV7-9 | few | . | CASSSDEKLFF | TGTGCCAGCAGTTCCGATGAAAAACTGTTTTTT
TRBJ1-1 | TRBV6-6 | . | . | CASQGDSNTEAFF | TGTGCCAGCCAGGGAGACAGTAACACTGAAGCTTTCTTT
TRBJ2-1 | TRBV4-3 | few | . | CASSQETGRPSYNEQFF | TGCGCCAGCAGCCAAGAAACCGGCCGACCTTCCTACAATGAGCAGTTCTTC